This TCR beta chain stems from a study of blood T cell repertoires in COVID-19. At the level of the study: Spain, Italy and the United States supplied samples that represented acute and convalescent COVID-19.

Enrolled through a virtual design, the participants were between roughly 18 and 90 years of age and came from some 25 US areas. Symptom resolution, clearance, or two negative PCRs marked the recovered donors of Cohort 3. Assay: immunoSEQ multiplex PCR; the TCRdb copy retains only in-frame clones and omits some. Here the sample spans approximately 440,000 clones, about 85% being singletons. This CDR3 is 20 amino acids long. V lost 2 bases, J lost 4 bases, and 27 bases lay in between. Germline V gene lookup returns CDR1 GTSNPN and CDR2 SVGIG (reference sequence). The chain employs TRBV30 and TRBJ1-6, with D possibly being TRBD1 (5 bases). Sequencing used PBMCs or T cells enriched from blood (not recorded which). The sequence was obtained from a woman between 18 and 29 years old who had recovered from COVID-19. The CDR3 sequence is CAWSSPGDIRRKGYNSPLHF. Written as DNA, the CDR3 is TGTGCCTGGAGTAGTCCCGGTGACATAAGAAGAAAGGGGTATAATTCACCCCTCCACTTT.